Shown below are 10 T cell receptor beta chains from a single sample sequenced in a study of cytomegalovirus exposure and HLA in healthy donors. PCR amplification relied on 60 Vbeta primers (plus 13 Jbeta primers). Profiling relied on immunoSEQ multiplex PCR, and the TCRdb table lists in-frame clones only, not all of them. The data show about 120,000 clones, about 73% seen once. The sequenced sample was PBMCs. The receptors stem from a woman aged 40 to 55 in good health and CMV-seropositive.

The genes are TRBV2 and TRBJ2-1; 10 bases line up with TRBD2. The CDR3 length is 16 residues. Germline CDR1 is SNHLY and CDR2 is FYNNEI. V lost 9 bases and J lost 5; bases outside the gene matches: 13. CDR3: CASKEEGLAGDNEQFF. The CDR3 DNA is TGTGCCAGTAAAGAAGAAGGCCTAGCGGGGGACAATGAGCAGTTCTTC. Variable domain in full (rest from reference TRBV2 and TRBJ2-1): EPEVTQTPSHQVTQMGQEVILRCVPISNHLYFYWYRQILGQKVEFLVSFYNNEISEKSEIFDDQFSVERPDGSNFTLKIRSTKLEDSAMYFCASKEEGLAGDNEQFFGPGTRLTVL.

The V call is TRBV29-1, the J call TRBJ2-2; D is possibly TRBD1 (6 bases). V was pared by 7 bases and J by 5 bases, with 20 bases between. CDR3 length equals 15 residues. CDR1 SQVTM and CDR2 ANQGSEA come from the germline V gene. In nucleotides, the CDR3 is TGCAGCGCCTGGGCCTTTGGGGGCGGAACCGGGGAGCTGTTTTTT. Its translation is CSAWAFGGGTGELFF.

Turning to this clone: This CDR3 is also generated by other DNA sequences in the sample. This chain connects TRBV2 to TRBJ2-5; TRBD2 matches 13 bases. CDR1 is SNHLY, CDR2 FYNNEI, per germline. J was trimmed by 2 bases and V by 6 bases; bases with no gene match: 3. This CDR3 contains 15 residues. The CDR3 is CASRGLAGSQETQYF. The CDR3 coding sequence is TGTGCCAGCAGGGGACTAGCGGGGTCTCAAGAGACCCAGTACTTC.

J is TRBJ1-1 and V is TRBV5-1; TRBD1 is a possible D gene (5 bases). The CDR3 has 17 amino acids. In germline, CDR1 is SGHRS, CDR2 YFSETQ. With 4 bases removed from V and 2 bases from J, the gap between germline ends came to 21 bases. The CDR3 nucleotides are TGCGCCAGCAGCGTCTCACAGGCGCAGCTTCCTAACACTGAAGCTTTCTTT. Translated, it gives CASSVSQAQLPNTEAFF. The variable domain in full, with the rest retrieved from reference TRBV5-1 and TRBJ1-1, is KAGVTQTPRYLIKTRGQQVTLSCSPISGHRSVSWYQQTPGQGLQFLFEYFSETQRNKGNFPGRFSGRQFSNSRSEMNVSTLELGDSALYLCASSVSQAQLPNTEAFFGQGTRLTVV.

The chain has TRBV9 and TRBJ2-1, with TRBD2 matching over 10 bases. The CDR3 has 15 amino acids. Germline CDR1 is SGDLS and CDR2 is YYNGEE. J gave up 8 bases and V 0 bases, and 5 bases lay outside the gene matches. Here the CDR3 reads CASSVGSGGAYEQFF. DNA for the CDR3: TGTGCCAGCAGCGTAGGGAGCGGGGGGGCTTATGAGCAGTTCTTC.

V usage is TRBV15 and J usage is TRBJ2-3, with 9 bases lining up with TRBD2. CDR3 length: 16 amino acids. Germline trimming cut 6 bases from V and 4 bases from J; bases unmatched to any gene: 11. The germline V gene encodes CDR1 LNHNV and CDR2 YYDKDF (reference sequence). CDR3 residues: CATSRGAGLASDTQYF. For the CDR3, the DNA is TGTGCCACCAGTCGAGGGGCGGGACTAGCCTCAGATACGCAGTATTTT.

Remarks on this clone: Other DNA sequences within the sample encode an identical CDR3. The chain combines TRBV28 with TRBJ1-2; the match to TRBD1 covers 8 bases. The CDR3 covers 14 residues. CDR1 is MDHEN and CDR2 is SYDVKM in the germline V gene. V gave up 6 bases and J gave up 4 bases; unmatched junction bases: 7. DNA of the CDR3: TGTGCCAGCAGCCCTGGGACAGGCGTCTATGGCTACACCTTC. Its translation: CASSPGTGVYGYTF.

This clone was counted between two and nine times. The rearrangement uses TRBV29-1 and TRBJ1-2; D perhaps matches TRBD1 (5 bases). Germline CDR1 and CDR2: SQVTM and ANQGSEA. The CDR3 covers 16 residues. V gave up 0 bases and J gave up 8 bases, with 22 bases separating them. CDR3 protein: CSVEDPLSQGQDGYTF. DNA for the CDR3: TGCAGCGTTGAAGACCCCTTAAGTCAGGGTCAAGACGGCTACACCTTC. Using reference TRBV29-1 and TRBJ1-2 for the parts outside the CDR3, the full variable domain is SAVISQKPSRDICQRGTSLTIQCQVDSQVTMMFWYRQQPGQSLTLIATANQGSEATYESGFVIDKFPISRPNLTFSTLTVSNMSPEDSSIYLCSVEDPLSQGQDGYTFGSGTRLTVV.

The J gene is TRBJ2-5, the V gene TRBV7-8, with D unclear. Trimming removed 1 base at V and 0 bases at J, with 9 bases between. The germline V gene encodes CDR1 SGHVS and CDR2 FQNEAQ. The CDR3 consists of 15 residues. Here the CDR3 DNA reads TGTGCCAGCAGCTTAGTCAGGCACAACCAAGAGACCCAGTACTTC. This translates into CASSLVRHNQETQYF.

The CDR3 region is CASSSQGSDTGELFF. As DNA, the CDR3 is TGTGCCAGCAGTTCTCAGGGGTCGGACACCGGGGAGCTGTTTTTT. This chain links TRBV7-6 with TRBJ2-2; D is possibly TRBD1 (6 bases). Trimming shortened V by 6 bases and J by 3 bases, and 14 bases separated the two germline ends. This CDR3 has 15 amino acids. The germline V gene encodes CDR1 SGHVS and CDR2 FNYEAQ.